These T cell receptor beta chains were read from a single sample in a study of T cells in Graves' hyperthyroidism and ophthalmopathy. MiXCR, run by TCRdb on the multiplex PCR reads, gives a single entry per CDR3 protein. The sample has 730,000 or so distinct CDR3 sequences; around 19% are singletons. Specimen: blood. These receptors all come from a woman aged 50 to 60 with Graves' hyperthyroidism that later progressed to Graves' ophthalmopathy. Both conserved end residues are part of each CDR3. A row's size may be missing; if present it is once, few, many or a size class.

j_call clone_size v_call cdr3_aa
TRBJ1-2 - TRBV3-1 CASSYGVMGYGYTF
TRBJ2-5 few TRBV5-1 CASSRDTETQYF
TRBJ1-4 many TRBV3-1 CASRSTNEKLFF
TRBJ1-3 many TRBV3-1 CASSPNWDGNTIYF
TRBJ2-7 - TRBV11-2 CASSLGGGNYYEQYF
TRBJ1-3 many TRBV18 CATSSDSGNTIYF
TRBJ2-1 many TRBV3-1 CASSQEPPGIYNEQFF
TRBJ1-3 few TRBV30 CAWSVKGGTNTIYF
TRBJ2-7 many TRBV7-3 CASSQNSGGADEQYF
TRBJ1-3 few TRBV6-1 CASRARDQEAGNTIYF
TRBJ1-2 many TRBV6-1 CASGSAGTNYGYTF
TRBJ1-5 few TRBV6-2/TRBV6-3 CARTTVSNSNQPQHF
TRBJ2-7 - TRBV10-3 CAIIGDSYEQYF